Below are 19 T cell receptor beta chains sequenced from a single sample in a study of blood T cell repertoires in COVID-19. This table comes from immunoSEQ multiplex PCR, and its TCRdb copy is limited to in-frame clones, with some not included. Of roughly 50,000 clones listed, 79% were seen once; the top ten hold 3.5%. Sequencing was done on a sample of peripheral blood. The receptors were sampled from a man in his 60s with acute or convalescent COVID-19.

This clone was counted a few times. The chain uses TRBV5-1 and TRBJ1-5; D might be TRBD1 (5 bases). The CDR3 spans 14 residues. The V gene's germline CDR1 is SGHRS and CDR2 YFSETQ. Trimming cost V 3 bases and J 1 base, with 8 bases left between them. CDR3 bases: TGCGCCAGCAGCTCGGGGGGGAGCAATCAGCCCCAGCATTTT. This codes for CASSSGGSNQPQHF.

The chain couples TRBV28 to TRBJ1-1; the D is unclear. CDR1 is MDHEN and CDR2 is SYDVKM in the germline V gene. The V and J ends lost 3 bases and 5 bases respectively, with 10 bases between them. The CDR3 spans 13 residues. CDR3 region: CASSFVQLTEAFF. CDR3 nucleotide sequence: TGTGCCAGCAGTTTTGTACAGTTGACTGAAGCTTTCTTT.

This chain's CDR3 is CASSVGTGNLDEQYF. CDR3 in DNA: TGTGCCAGCAGCGTAGGAACAGGGAATCTAGACGAGCAGTACTTC. The gene calls are TRBV9 and TRBJ2-7, with TRBD1 as a possible D gene (6 bases). The V gene lost 0 bases and the J gene lost 5 bases, with 15 bases spanning the gap. The CDR3 covers 15 residues. Germline V lookup: CDR1 SGDLS, CDR2 YYNGEE.

The chain employs TRBV6-6 and TRBJ1-4; D is perhaps TRBD1 (6 bases). V was shortened by 5 bases and J by 6 bases, with 22 bases between the two germline ends. The CDR3 is 17 residues long. Per the germline V gene, CDR1 is MNHNY and CDR2 is SVGAGI (reference sequence). CDR3: CASSPSSIRGVDEKLFF. The DNA of the CDR3 is TGTGCCAGCAGTCCGTCCTCTATCAGGGGAGTAGATGAAAAACTGTTTTTT.

This chain joins TRBV18 and TRBJ2-5; D is possibly TRBD1 (5 bases). From germline, CDR1 is KGHSH and CDR2 LQKENI. There are 13 residues in the CDR3. V lost 4 bases, J lost 5 bases, and 11 bases lay in between. CDR3 sequence: CASSLSPGETQYF. CDR3 nucleotide sequence: TGTGCCAGCTCACTATCTCCAGGGGAGACCCAGTACTTC.

J is TRBJ1-5 and V is TRBV7-6; D might be TRBD1 (5 bases). The CDR3 is made up of 13 amino acids. V was trimmed by 3 bases and J by 8 bases, leaving 11 bases between them. Germline lookup yields CDR1 SGHVS and CDR2 FNYEAQ. CDR3 in DNA: TGTGCCAGCAGCTTGGGGCCGCCTAAGCCCCAGCATTTT. Protein product: CASSLGPPKPQHF.

The chain is built from TRBV7-8 and TRBJ1-2; weak D call: TRBD1 (6 bases). The CDR3 length is 14 residues. V lost 5 bases and J lost 4, with 14 bases in between. The germline V gene encodes CDR1 SGHVS and CDR2 FQNEAQ. CDR3 region: CASSAQDRLYGYTF. The CDR3 DNA reads TGTGCCAGCAGCGCCCAGGACAGACTCTATGGCTACACCTTC.

The table lists this clone with a few counts. The rearrangement uses TRBV6-5 and TRBJ2-7, with D possibly TRBD1 on 5 matching bases. The CDR3 extends over 11 amino acids. Trimming pared 8 bases from V and 3 bases from J, leaving 8 bases between. Germline V gives CDR1 MNHEY, CDR2 SVGAGI. CDR3 bases: TGTGCCAGCGGCAGGGACTACGAGCAGTACTTC. It encodes CASGRDYEQYF.

In the case of this clone: The sample carries other DNA sequences with the same CDR3. The V and J genes are TRBV7-2 and TRBJ1-2; D gene uncertain. The ends were cut back, 1 base at V and 4 bases at J, with 7 bases in the middle. CDR1 and CDR2 (germline): SGHTA, FQGNSA. The CDR3 consists of 13 residues. The CDR3 protein is CASSLGGSYGYTF. CDR3 bases: TGTGCCAGCAGCTTAGGAGGCTCCTATGGCTACACCTTC.

V and J are TRBV7-6 and TRBJ1-2; TRBD1 matches 9 bases. With V trimmed by 5 bases and J by 8 bases, 9 bases remained unmatched. Germline CDR1 reads SGHVS; CDR2 reads FNYEAQ. The CDR3 is 14 residues long. CDR3 residues: CASSPGTGYTGYTF. The CDR3 DNA follows: TGTGCCAGCAGCCCAGGGACAGGGTATACGGGCTACACCTTC.

The V and J genes are TRBV5-1 and TRBJ2-3; D is possibly TRBD2 (5 bases). The CDR3 has 16 amino acids. Germline lookup yields CDR1 SGHRS and CDR2 YFSETQ. Between the trimmed V and J ends, which lost 3 bases and 6 bases, there was a span of 20 bases. For the CDR3, the DNA is TGCGCCAGCAGCTACTTTGCGGGCGGCCCGCTTGATACGCAGTATTTT. Protein: CASSYFAGGPLDTQYF.

The V and J genes are TRBV12-3 or TRBV12-4 and TRBJ1-1; tentatively, D is TRBD1 (5 bases). The CDR3 is 12 residues long. The V gene lost 5 bases and the J gene lost 7 bases, with 11 bases spanning the gap. The CDR3 coding sequence is TGTGCCAGCAGTCGCCAAGGGGATGAAGCTTTCTTT. This sequence encodes CASSRQGDEAFF.

The CDR3 sequence: CASRSVGGRTEAFF. The CDR3 DNA follows: TGTGCCAGTAGATCCGTGGGGGGAAGGACTGAAGCTTTCTTT. The V call is TRBV3-1 (or the pseudogene TRBV3-2), the J call TRBJ1-1; maybe TRBD1 (5 bases). Between the trimmed V and J ends, which lost 9 bases and 5 bases, there was a span of 19 bases. The germline V gene encodes CDR1 LGHDT and CDR2 YNNKEL (reference sequence). The CDR3 contains 14 residues.

The chain joins TRBV7-2 to TRBJ1-1; maybe TRBD1 (6 bases). Per the germline V gene, CDR1 is SGHTA and CDR2 is FQGNSA. CDR3 size: 14 residues. Trimming stripped 6 bases from V and 3 bases from J, with 14 bases between. The CDR3 sequence is CASSVDSRDTEAFF. DNA for the CDR3: TGTGCCAGCAGTGTGGACAGTCGTGACACTGAAGCTTTCTTT.

Only one count was recorded for this clone. The rearrangement links TRBV4-2 to TRBJ2-5, with unresolved D. Trimming removed 1 base from V and 5 bases from J, with 8 bases in between. The CDR3 spans 13 residues. The germline gives CDR1 LGHNA, CDR2 YNFKEQ. CDR3 loop: CASSQGSWETQYF. The CDR3 DNA is TGTGCCAGCAGCCAAGGGAGTTGGGAGACCCAGTACTTC.

This sequence joins TRBV27 and TRBJ1-1; D unclear. The CDR3 is 13 amino acids. Deletions cut 1 base from V and 7 bases from J, with 10 bases between. Germline-derived CDR1 and CDR2 are MNHEY and SMNVEV (reference sequence). CDR3: CASSLLQNGEAFF. The CDR3 DNA reads as TGTGCCAGCAGTTTATTACAGAATGGTGAAGCTTTCTTT.

This chain connects TRBV24-1 to TRBJ2-1; 14 bases align to TRBD2. The CDR3 is made up of 17 amino acids. Trimming removed 3 bases from V and 2 bases from J; junction bases left unmatched: 2. Germline loops: CDR1 KGHDR, CDR2 SFDVKD. CDR3 amino acids: CATSDRTSGGTYNEQFF. The CDR3 DNA reads as TGTGCCACCAGTGATCGGACTAGCGGGGGGACCTACAATGAGCAGTTCTTC.

The rearrangement links TRBV5-4 to TRBJ1-6; D is uncertain. V dropped 0 bases and J dropped 0 bases, with 7 bases sitting between them. Germline V gives CDR1 SGHNT, CDR2 YYREEE (reference sequence). The CDR3 has 16 residues. The DNA for the CDR3 is TGTGCCAGCAGCTTGGATGTACTCTCCTATAATTCACCCCTCCACTTT. The encoded protein is CASSLDVLSYNSPLHF.

The genes are TRBV10-3 and TRBJ2-3, with TRBD1 matching 7 bases. CDR1 is ENHRY, CDR2 SYGVKD, per germline. Trimming removed 11 bases from V and 5 bases from J; junction bases left unmatched: 13. This CDR3 spans 14 amino acids. The CDR3 bases are TGTGCCTCCAACCCCGGGACAGAAGGAGATACGCAGTATTTT. It yields the protein CASNPGTEGDTQYF.